This TCR beta chain comes out of a study of tumor-infiltrating lymphocytes in oesophageal squamous cell carcinoma. Remarks on this clonotype: Germline and junction disagree at one end, which may indicate a read error.

TCRdb redid the calling of the PCR reads with MiXCR, one entry per CDR3 protein. The data show thousands of distinct CDR3 sequences, with 15% to 19% seen just once and 13% held by the top ten. Germline V CDR1 and CDR2: MNHGY, SAAAGT. The CDR3 is 17 amino acids. The chain is built from TRBV6-8 and TRBJ1-6, with D possibly being TRBD1 (5 bases). The clonotype was recovered from a male donor with esophageal squamous cell carcinoma. Sequencing input: blood. The CDR3 region is CASSFSGTPLRRGVLRF. As DNA, the CDR3 is TGTGCCAGCAGTTTCTCCGGGACCCCCTTGCGACGAGGAGTACTTCGGTTC.